These T cell receptor beta chains were read from a single sample in a study of shared clonotypes between healthy human individuals. TCRdb keeps only in-frame clones here, not all; method: immunoSEQ multiplex PCR. The sample shows millions of clones, approximately 95% of them seen only once. The specimen was naive CD4+ T cells from PBMCs. The receptors stem from a man aged 18 to 35 in good health. Some clones in this sample may be carry-over from other donors' samples. Both conserved end residues are part of each CDR3. The D gene is left open where the match is weak. Where a row states a size, it is once, few, many or the class of an expanded clone; other rows omit it.

CDR3 DNA: TGTGCCAGCAGTCGATTACGGAAGGGTCATCAGCCCCAGCATTTT
CDR3 protein: CASSRLRKGHQPQHF
clone size: NA
J gene: TRBJ1-5
V gene: TRBV28
D gene: NA

CDR3 DNA: TGTGCCAGCAGCTCCCTCAGGGGGTCCTACGAGCAGTACTTC
CDR3 protein: CASSSLRGSYEQYF
clone size: NA
J gene: TRBJ2-7
V gene: TRBV11-1
D gene: TRBD1

CDR3 DNA: TGTGCCAGCTCACCAAAAGCGGGAGGGCCCGGGACCCAGTACTTC
CDR3 protein: CASSPKAGGPGTQYF
clone size: NA
J gene: TRBJ2-5
V gene: TRBV18
D gene: TRBD2

CDR3 DNA: TGTGCCAGCAGCACCTACGGGGGGACTAATGAAAAACTGTTTTTT
CDR3 protein: CASSTYGGTNEKLFF
clone size: once
J gene: TRBJ1-4
V gene: TRBV5-6
D gene: NA

CDR3 DNA: TGTGCCTGGAGTGTTTTCCAGACAAACATTCAGTACTTC
CDR3 protein: CAWSVFQTNIQYF
clone size: NA
J gene: TRBJ2-4
V gene: TRBV30
D gene: NA

CDR3 DNA: TGTGCCAGCAGCCAAATCTTTAGAGGAGGGGATGAGCAGTTCTTC
CDR3 protein: CASSQIFRGGDEQFF
clone size: NA
J gene: TRBJ2-1
V gene: TRBV14
D gene: NA

CDR3 DNA: TGTGCCAGCAGCCAGCTCGGCAGGGGGAGAGTCGGCACTGAAGCTTTCTTT
CDR3 protein: CASSQLGRGRVGTEAFF
clone size: NA
J gene: TRBJ1-1
V gene: TRBV14
D gene: TRBD1

CDR3 DNA: TGTGCCAGCAGCCAGCCCGGGACAGCGAGAGGCTACGAGCAGTACTTC
CDR3 protein: CASSQPGTARGYEQYF
clone size: NA
J gene: TRBJ2-7
V gene: TRBV4-2
D gene: TRBD1

CDR3 DNA: TGTGCCAGCAGCTCCAGGGTACTCTATGGCTACACCTTC
CDR3 protein: CASSSRVLYGYTF
clone size: NA
J gene: TRBJ1-2
V gene: TRBV6-5
D gene: NA

CDR3 DNA: TGCGCCAGCAGCTGGGGCCCGGAGATGAACACTGAAGCTTTCTTT
CDR3 protein: CASSWGPEMNTEAFF
clone size: NA
J gene: TRBJ1-1
V gene: TRBV5-1
D gene: NA

CDR3 DNA: TGTGCCAGTAGTACCACCGGGACAATTGGAAACACCATATATTTT
CDR3 protein: CASSTTGTIGNTIYF
clone size: NA
J gene: TRBJ1-3
V gene: TRBV19
D gene: NA

CDR3 DNA: TGTGCCAGCAGCGTAGTCCCGTGGGGATACGAGCAGTACTTC
CDR3 protein: CASSVVPWGYEQYF
clone size: NA
J gene: TRBJ2-7
V gene: TRBV9
D gene: NA

CDR3 DNA: TGTGCCAGCATACTGGAGGAACCAACCTACAATGAGCAGTTCTTC
CDR3 protein: CASILEEPTYNEQFF
clone size: NA
J gene: TRBJ2-1
V gene: TRBV7-2
D gene: NA

CDR3 DNA: TGTGCCAGCAGTCTGAACAGGGGGCGCTCGGATGGCTACACCTTC
CDR3 protein: CASSLNRGRSDGYTF
clone size: NA
J gene: TRBJ1-2
V gene: TRBV2
D gene: TRBD1

CDR3 DNA: TGTGCCAGCAGCTTACGGGGACGGACTGTCTATGGCTACACCTTC
CDR3 protein: CASSLRGRTVYGYTF
clone size: NA
J gene: TRBJ1-2
V gene: TRBV7-2
D gene: NA

CDR3 DNA: TGTGCCAGCTCACTTGGACTAGCGGGTCTATTAAGCTCCTACGAGCAGTACTTC
CDR3 protein: CASSLGLAGLLSSYEQYF
clone size: NA
J gene: TRBJ2-7
V gene: TRBV18
D gene: TRBD2

CDR3 DNA: TGTGCCAGCAGCGAAAAGGGAAGGTACCAAGAGACCCAGTACTTC
CDR3 protein: CASSEKGRYQETQYF
clone size: NA
J gene: TRBJ2-5
V gene: TRBV9
D gene: NA

CDR3 DNA: TGCGCCAGCGGAGACCGATATGGCTACACCTTC
CDR3 protein: CASGDRYGYTF
clone size: NA
J gene: TRBJ1-2
V gene: TRBV4-1
D gene: NA